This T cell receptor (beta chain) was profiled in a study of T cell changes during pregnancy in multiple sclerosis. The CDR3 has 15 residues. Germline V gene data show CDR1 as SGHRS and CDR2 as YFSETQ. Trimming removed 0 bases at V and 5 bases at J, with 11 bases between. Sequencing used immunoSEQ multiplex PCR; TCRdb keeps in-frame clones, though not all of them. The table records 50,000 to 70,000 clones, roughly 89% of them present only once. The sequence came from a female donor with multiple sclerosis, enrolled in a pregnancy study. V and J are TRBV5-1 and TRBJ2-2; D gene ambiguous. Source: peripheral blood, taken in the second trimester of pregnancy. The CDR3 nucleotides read TGCGCCAGCAGCTTGGGCAGTTTTGGTACCGGGGAGCTGTTTTTT. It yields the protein CASSLGSFGTGELFF.